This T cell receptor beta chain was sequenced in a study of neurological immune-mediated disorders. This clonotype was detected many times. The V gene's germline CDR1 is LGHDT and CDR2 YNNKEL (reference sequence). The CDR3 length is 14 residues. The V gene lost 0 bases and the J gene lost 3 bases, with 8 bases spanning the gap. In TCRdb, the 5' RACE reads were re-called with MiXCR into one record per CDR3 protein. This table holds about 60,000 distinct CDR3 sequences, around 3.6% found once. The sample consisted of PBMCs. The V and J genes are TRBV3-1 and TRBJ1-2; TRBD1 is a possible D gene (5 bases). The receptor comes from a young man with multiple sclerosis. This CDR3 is CASSQEGQYYGYTF. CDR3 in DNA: TGTGCCAGCAGCCAAGAGGGGCAGTACTATGGCTACACCTTC.